A selection of T cell receptor beta chains follows, all from one sample in a study of cytomegalovirus exposure and HLA in healthy donors. Sequenced by immunoSEQ multiplex PCR; TCRdb stores in-frame clones only, minus some. The sample lists about 200,000 clones; more than 60% were seen once. The sample comprised PBMCs. The source is a man in his fifties or sixties in good health and CMV-seronegative. CDR3s include the opening cysteine and the closing phenylalanine or tryptophan. D genes are given only for firm matches. Rows may omit the clone size; those that give it use once, few, many or a size class.

v_call	clone_size	j_call	d_call	cdr3_nt	cdr3_aa
TRBV6-5	few	TRBJ1-1	NA	TGTGCCAGCAGTTACAGCGGTCAGAGCACTGAAGCTTTCTTT	CASSYSGQSTEAFF
TRBV6-5	few	TRBJ2-2	NA	TGTGCCAGCAGTTACTTGCGGGGTGGCGGGGAGCTGTTTTTT	CASSYLRGGGELFF
TRBV7-9	NA	TRBJ2-7	TRBD1	TGTGCCAGCAGCTCCATCGCCGGGACAGGGTCCTACGAGCAGTACTTC	CASSSIAGTGSYEQYF
TRBV18	NA	TRBJ2-7	NA	TGTGCCAGCTCACCAACGGGGGTGGGTAGTATCTCCTACGAGCAGTACTTC	CASSPTGVGSISYEQYF
TRBV28	NA	TRBJ2-1	TRBD2	TGTGCCAGCAGTTTAGGCGGGAGGGGGAATGAGCAGTTCTTC	CASSLGGRGNEQFF
TRBV4-2	few	TRBJ2-7	TRBD2	TGTGCCAGCAGCCTTGGACTAGCCTCCTACGAGCAGTACTTC	CASSLGLASYEQYF
TRBV5-4	NA	TRBJ1-1	NA	TGTGCCAGCACCAAAAACACTGAAGCTTTCTTT	CASTKNTEAFF
TRBV7-2	few	TRBJ1-1	NA	TGTGCCAGCAGGCCGTGGGCGGGAAACACTGAAGCTTTCTTT	CASRPWAGNTEAFF
TRBV10-2	NA	TRBJ2-3	TRBD2	TGCGCCAGCAGTGACTATTTATCGGTTGCTAGCGGGAGGCGTAGGACCACAGATACGCAGTATTTT	CASSDYLSVASGRRRTTDTQYF
TRBV28	NA	TRBJ2-7	NA	TGTGCCAGCAGTTCAGGGGAAGGGCTCTACGAGCAGTACTTC	CASSSGEGLYEQYF
TRBV6-4	NA	TRBJ2-1	TRBD2	TGTGCCAGCAGTGACTCGTGGCCCGGGGGGAATGAGCAGTTCTTC	CASSDSWPGGNEQFF
TRBV4-1	NA	TRBJ1-5	TRBD1	TGCGCCAGCAGCCAGTTCCAGGCCCGACAGGGAGAGAGCAATCAGCCCCAGCATTTT	CASSQFQARQGESNQPQHF
TRBV11-2	NA	TRBJ2-5	NA	TGTGCCAGCAGCGCCGGGGCTAGCGTAAATCAAGAGACCCAGTACTTC	CASSAGASVNQETQYF
TRBV15	NA	TRBJ2-7	TRBD1	TGTGCCACCAGCAGAGGGGGACAGGGCGGCAACGAGCAGTACTTC	CATSRGGQGGNEQYF
TRBV6-1	once	TRBJ2-7	TRBD2	TGTGCCTGCAGTGACGGGGGGGGTTACGAGCAGTACTTC	CACSDGGGYEQYF
TRBV9	NA	TRBJ1-2	NA	TGTGCCAGCAGCGTTACGGGGGAGGCGGGCTATGGCTACACCTTC	CASSVTGEAGYGYTF
TRBV27	NA	TRBJ2-7	NA	TGTGCCAGCAGTTTATTCGGGAACGAGCAGTACTTC	CASSLFGNEQYF
TRBV6-1	NA	TRBJ2-7	TRBD1	TGTGCCAGCACCAGGGGACAGGGACAGGGGTACGAGCAGTACTTC	CASTRGQGQGYEQYF
TRBV9	few	TRBJ2-3	TRBD2	TGTGCCAGCAGCATCAGCGGGAGGGCCCTGTATTTT	CASSISGRALYF
TRBV10-2	NA	TRBJ2-7	TRBD1	TGCGCCAGCACTTTCGAGGGACAGGGGAGTAAAGAGCAGTACTTC	CASTFEGQGSKEQYF
TRBV7-2	NA	TRBJ2-5	NA	TGTGCCAGCAGCTTCGGGGAAGAGACCCAGTACTTC	CASSFGEETQYF
TRBV19	NA	TRBJ1-1	NA	TGTGCCAGTTCATCCGGGTGGGTTATGAACACTGAAGCTTTCTTT	CASSSGWVMNTEAFF
TRBV19	NA	TRBJ1-4	NA	TGTGCCAGTAGCCGTCTAAAGAATGAAAAACTGTTTTTT	CASSRLKNEKLFF